This T cell receptor beta chain appears in the sequencing data of a study of blood T cells in healthy people across ages. The CDR3 has 15 amino acids. Germline lookup yields CDR1 SGHTA and CDR2 FQGNSA. The trim removed 2 bases at V and 5 bases at J, leaving 3 bases unmatched. The authors ran a second PCR of about 7 to 12 cycles using a sample-barcoded 5' primer and a J-beta primer mix. TCRdb reprocessed the 5' RACE reads via MiXCR and lists one record per CDR3 protein. The sample lists 780,000 or so distinct CDR3 sequences; 25% were seen once. This clonotype came up a few times. This sample was shared with a second study, whose subject was T cells of mothers and their children.

Sequencing used blood. The chain has TRBV7-2 and TRBJ2-5, with 12 positions matching TRBD1. This TCR was sampled from a boy between 10 and 17 years old in good health. The CDR3 DNA reads as TGTGCCAGCAGCTTAAGGGGACAGGGGGCTGAGACCCAGTACTTC. Its translation is CASSLRGQGAETQYF.